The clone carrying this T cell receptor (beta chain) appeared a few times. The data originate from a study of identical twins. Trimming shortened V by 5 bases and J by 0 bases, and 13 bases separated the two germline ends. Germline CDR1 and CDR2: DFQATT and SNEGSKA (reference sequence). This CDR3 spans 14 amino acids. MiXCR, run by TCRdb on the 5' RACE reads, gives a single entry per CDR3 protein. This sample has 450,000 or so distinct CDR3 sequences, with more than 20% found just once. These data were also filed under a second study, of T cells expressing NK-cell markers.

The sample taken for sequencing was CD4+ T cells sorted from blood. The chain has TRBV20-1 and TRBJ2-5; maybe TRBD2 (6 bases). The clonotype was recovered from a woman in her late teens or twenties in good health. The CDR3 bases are TGCAGTGCTGCGGACTACGGGTACCAAGAGACCCAGTACTTC. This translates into CSAADYGYQETQYF.